Each of the 28 T cell receptor beta chains below was sequenced from the same sample in a study of T-cell memory formation after mild COVID-19. TCRdb processed the 5' RACE reads anew with MiXCR; each CDR3 protein has one entry. The sample has approximately 450,000 distinct CDR3 sequences, about 20% seen once. Input material: PBMCs or a T cell subset sorted from them (not recorded which). The receptors stem from an adult woman who had mild COVID-19 (a few samples of this study predate the infection). Cell type and time point are not known.

The chain recombines TRBV9 with TRBJ2-5; no clear D gene. Deletions cut 0 bases from V and 1 base from J, with 16 bases between. CDR1 and CDR2 (germline): SGDLS, YYNGEE. The CDR3 extends over 17 amino acids. This CDR3 is CASSVAGHVGIQETQYF. The CDR3 bases are TGTGCCAGCAGCGTAGCTGGCCATGTCGGAATCCAAGAGACCCAGTACTTC.

Only a few counts were recorded for this clonotype. The V call is TRBV24-1, the J call TRBJ1-1, with TRBD1 matching over 7 bases. CDR3 size: 12 residues. CDR1 KGHDR and CDR2 SFDVKD come from the germline V gene. Trimming cost V 4 bases and J 10 bases; bases outside gene matches: 5. The DNA for the CDR3 is TGTGCCACCAGTGACCGACAGGGAGTAGCTTTCTTT. As protein: CATSDRQGVAFF.

The V and J genes are TRBV5-5 and TRBJ2-3; TRBD1 matches 10 bases. J lost 11 bases, V lost 0 bases, and 12 bases had no gene match. The germline V gene encodes CDR1 SGHKS and CDR2 YYEKEE (reference sequence). The CDR3 is 16 amino acids. The CDR3 is CASSLVTGGAMVLQYF. In DNA, the CDR3 is TGTGCCAGCAGCTTGGTGACAGGGGGCGCGATGGTGCTGCAGTATTTT.

V and J are TRBV15 and TRBJ2-3; D is undetermined. The germline gives CDR1 LNHNV, CDR2 YYDKDF (reference sequence). The CDR3 is 12 residues long. V shed 1 base and J shed 7 bases, with 6 bases lying between them. CDR3 nucleotides: TGTGCCACCAGCAGAGGGTTTAATACGCAGTATTTT. It is translated as CATSRGFNTQYF.

This clonotype was seen a few times. This rearrangement joins TRBV7-9 to TRBJ1-2; D is possibly TRBD1 (5 bases). V shed 1 base and J shed 4 bases, with 16 bases lying between them. The CDR3 is 16 residues long. The germline V gene encodes CDR1 SEHNR and CDR2 FQNEAQ (reference sequence). The CDR3 spells CASSLVGAELGYGYTF. CDR3 DNA sequence: TGTGCCAGCAGCTTAGTCGGGGCAGAGTTGGGCTATGGCTACACCTTC.

This chain connects TRBV27 to TRBJ1-2, with D perhaps TRBD1 (5 bases). The germline CDR1 and CDR2 sequences are MNHEY and SMNVEV (reference sequence). There are 15 residues in the CDR3. V was clipped by 0 bases and J by 5 bases, with 13 bases between them. The CDR3 here is CASSLSRGGGYGYTF. The DNA for the CDR3 is TGTGCCAGCAGTTTATCTCGTGGGGGAGGGTATGGCTACACCTTC.

The chain has TRBV6-5 and TRBJ2-7; the match to TRBD1 covers 8 bases. The V gene end was trimmed by 2 bases and the J gene end by 3 bases; junction bases not matched to a gene: 6. The CDR3 runs 15 residues. Germline CDR1 MNHEY, CDR2 SVGAGI. The CDR3 coding sequence is TGTGCCAGCAGTTACAGGACAGGGTGGGACTACGAGCAGTACTTC. Translated, it gives CASSYRTGWDYEQYF.

The chain combines TRBV5-4 with TRBJ2-5, with a possible D match to TRBD1 (6 bases). The CDR3 consists of 15 residues. V was shortened by 3 bases and J by 1 base, with 13 bases between the two germline ends. Germline CDR1 and CDR2: SGHNT and YYREEE (reference sequence). The CDR3 coding sequence is TGTGCCAGCAGCTATCCTTCAGGGGTCCAAGAGACCCAGTACTTC. It yields the protein CASSYPSGVQETQYF.

This chain uses TRBV7-8 with TRBJ1-3; TRBD1 might be the D (5 bases). This CDR3 contains 16 residues. Germline V gives CDR1 SGHVS, CDR2 FQNEAQ. With 6 bases removed from V and 0 bases from J, the gap between germline ends came to 15 bases. The chain's CDR3 is CASRGGTYLSGNTIYF. CDR3 coding DNA: TGTGCCAGCAGGGGCGGGACCTACCTCTCTGGAAACACCATATATTTT.

The chain joins TRBV4-1 to TRBJ2-3; D ambiguous. CDR1 is MGHRA and CDR2 is YSYEKL in the germline V gene. The length of the CDR3 is 15 residues. V was shortened by 3 bases and J by 6 bases, with 16 bases between the two germline ends. The CDR3 loop reads CASSHGPVPGDTQYF. The DNA of the CDR3 is TGCGCCAGCAGCCACGGCCCCGTTCCTGGGGATACGCAGTATTTT.

The V and J genes are TRBV7-9 and TRBJ2-7; unclear D gene. The V end was cut by 1 base, the J end by 7 bases, with 8 bases between. The V gene's germline CDR1 is SEHNR and CDR2 FQNEAQ (reference sequence). This CDR3 is built from 12 residues. For the CDR3, the DNA is TGTGCCAGCAGCTTAGATTATAGGGAGCAGTACTTC. Its protein is CASSLDYREQYF.

The V gene is TRBV5-4, the J gene TRBJ2-3; 11 bases map to TRBD2. The CDR3 spans 18 residues. V was clipped by 4 bases and J by 14 bases; unmatched bases: 24. In germline, CDR1 is SGHNT, CDR2 YYREEE (reference sequence). The CDR3 loop is CASSPYLVAGGPRIPWYF. The CDR3 DNA sequence: TGTGCCAGCAGCCCCTATTTGGTAGCGGGAGGGCCGAGGATCCCCTGGTATTTT.

V is TRBV6-1 and J is TRBJ2-7, with 10 bases lining up with TRBD2. Trimming cost V 2 bases and J 2 bases; bases outside gene matches: 6. The CDR3 consists of 16 residues. Per the germline V gene, CDR1 is MNHNS and CDR2 is SASEGT. This chain's CDR3 is CASSERVSGGTYEQYF. The CDR3 DNA reads TGTGCCAGCAGTGAAAGAGTTAGCGGGGGGACCTACGAGCAGTACTTC.

This clonotype was found a few times. V usage is TRBV20-1 and J usage is TRBJ2-5; D may be TRBD2 (6 bases). The CDR3 covers 15 residues. Germline CDR1 reads DFQATT; CDR2 reads SNEGSKA (reference sequence). Trimming pared 0 bases from V and 8 bases from J, leaving 19 bases between. The chain's CDR3 is CSARDRLGAAGTQYF. CDR3 sequence (DNA): TGCAGTGCTAGAGATAGGCTAGGTGCTGCGGGAACCCAGTACTTC.

The chain employs TRBV6-5 and TRBJ1-2, with D perhaps matching TRBD1 (5 bases). The CDR3 has 14 residues. Trimming shortened V by 2 bases and J by 8 bases, and 15 bases separated the two germline ends. The germline CDR1 and CDR2 sequences are MNHEY and SVGAGI. The CDR3 loop is CASSYGSEGRGYTF. CDR3 DNA sequence: TGTGCCAGCAGTTACGGCAGCGAGGGGCGCGGCTACACCTTC.

This chain uses TRBV29-1 with TRBJ2-1, with 11 bases lining up with TRBD2. The CDR3 covers 14 residues. With 7 bases clipped from V and 5 bases from J, the junction kept 7 bases outside the gene matches. Germline loops: CDR1 SQVTM, CDR2 ANQGSEA. CDR3 bases: TGCAGCGGGACCGGGACTAGCGGAAACAATGAGCAGTTCTTC. The encoded protein is CSGTGTSGNNEQFF.

This clonotype was seen many times. The rearrangement uses TRBV24-1 and TRBJ2-7; D is ambiguous. CDR1 KGHDR and CDR2 SFDVKD come from the germline V gene. V lost 5 bases, J lost 6 bases, and 16 bases lay in between. CDR3 length: 14 amino acids. The CDR3 loop is CATSAGPSLAEQYF. The DNA of the CDR3 is TGTGCCACCAGTGCCGGACCTTCCCTGGCCGAGCAGTACTTC.

In this sample, this clonotype turned up a few times. This chain uses TRBV20-1 with TRBJ2-1; D may match TRBD1 or TRBD2 (6 bases each). Germline CDR1 DFQATT, CDR2 SNEGSKA (reference sequence). V was shortened by 6 bases and J by 4 bases, with 22 bases between the two germline ends. This CDR3 has 16 residues. The CDR3 nucleotides are TGCAGTGCCCGGGCCGACAGGAGGGGAGCTTACAATGAGCAGTTCTTC. Translated: CSARADRRGAYNEQFF.

This clonotype has a handful of counts. V and J are TRBV2 and TRBJ1-6; D not resolved. CDR3 length: 13 amino acids. From germline, CDR1 is SNHLY and CDR2 FYNNEI. V was cut by 4 bases and J by 7 bases, with 8 bases left in between. In nucleotides, the CDR3 is TGTGCCAGCAGTGGGGGAAAGAATTCACCCCTCCACTTT. Its translation is CASSGGKNSPLHF.

Notes on this clonotype: The junction and the germline gene differ at one end; a read error may be behind it. CDR3 nucleotide sequence: TGCGCCGGCAGCTCGGGACCTTTGGGCTACACCTTC. The encoded protein is CAGSSGPLGYTF. V gene TRBV5-1 combines with J gene TRBJ1-2; a weak D match, TRBD1 (5 bases). Germline CDR1 reads SGHRS; CDR2 reads YFSETQ. The CDR3 covers 12 residues.

CDR3 bases: TGTGCCAGTAGATCGGCGGGAGTCCAAGAGACCCAGTACTTC. Translation gives CASRSAGVQETQYF. V is TRBV19 and J is TRBJ2-5; 7 nucleotides match TRBD2. Per germline, CDR1 LNHDA and CDR2 SQIVND (reference sequence). This CDR3 is built from 14 residues. Unmatched junction bases numbered 5, after V lost 6 bases and J lost 1 base. Variable domain in full (rest from reference TRBV19 and TRBJ2-5): DGGITQSPKYLFRKEGQNVTLSCEQNLNHDAMYWYRQDPGQGLRLIYYSQIVNDFQKGDIAEGYSVSREKKESFPLTVTSAQKNPTAFYLCASRSAGVQETQYFGPGTRLLVL.

The V gene is TRBV20-1, the J gene TRBJ2-2; no clear D gene. V was cut by 2 bases and J by 2 bases, with 9 bases left in between. The length of the CDR3 is 14 residues. CDR1 is DFQATT and CDR2 is SNEGSKA in the germline V gene (reference sequence). The CDR3 loop reads CSARQSLNTGELFF. The CDR3 bases are TGCAGTGCTAGACAGTCTCTCAACACCGGGGAGCTGTTTTTT.

This chain joins TRBV12-3 or TRBV12-4 and TRBJ2-7; TRBD2 might be the D (6 bases). The CDR3 consists of 12 residues. V lost 7 bases, J lost 9 bases, and 16 bases lay in between. For the CDR3, the DNA is TGTGCCAGCACCACACCCCCGGGACTGCAGTACTTC. Translated: CASTTPPGLQYF.

The chain uses TRBV6-1 and TRBJ1-2; D is uncertain. Trimming pared 6 bases from V and 0 bases from J, leaving 5 bases between. The CDR3 has 12 amino acids. The germline CDR1 and CDR2 sequences are MNHNS and SASEGT. The DNA of the CDR3 is TGTGCCAGCAGCGATACTAACTATGGCTACACCTTC. It yields the protein CASSDTNYGYTF.

This clonotype was picked up a small number of times. The chain uses TRBV7-9 and TRBJ1-4; D perhaps matches TRBD1 (6 bases). With 5 bases removed from V and 8 bases from J, the gap between germline ends came to 15 bases. Germline CDR1 SEHNR, CDR2 FQNEAQ (reference sequence). The CDR3 totals 14 residues. CDR3 sequence (DNA): TGTGCCAGCAGCCTCGGGGGACACGCGGAAAAACTGTTTTTT. This translates into CASSLGGHAEKLFF. Drawing the rest from reference TRBV7-9 and TRBJ1-4, the complete variable domain is DTGVSQNPRHKITKRGQNVTFRCDPISEHNRLYWYRQTLGQGPEFLTYFQNEAQLEKSRLLSDRFSAERPKGSFSTLEIQRTEQGDSAMYLCASSLGGHAEKLFFGSGTQLSVL.

There are a few counts of this clonotype. The chain's CDR3 is CASSEKQGDYEQYF. The CDR3 coding sequence is TGTGCCAGCAGTGAAAAACAGGGCGACTACGAGCAGTACTTC. The V gene is TRBV25-1, the J gene TRBJ2-7; tentative D call: TRBD1 (6 bases). Looked up from germline, CDR1 is MGHDK and CDR2 is SYGVNS. CDR3 length: 14 amino acids. Trimming stripped 2 bases from V and 3 bases from J, with 11 bases between.

This chain links TRBV6-2 or TRBV6-3 with TRBJ2-1, with D perhaps TRBD2 (6 bases). This CDR3 has 15 amino acids. Trimming cost V 4 bases and J 3 bases, with 13 bases left between them. CDR1 and CDR2 from the germline V gene are MNHEY and SVGEGT. The CDR3 region is CASSWDFQGYNEQFF. In nucleotides, the CDR3 is TGTGCCAGCAGTTGGGACTTCCAAGGCTACAATGAGCAGTTCTTC.

The V call is TRBV11-2, the J call TRBJ2-7; 10 nucleotides match TRBD1. The CDR3 consists of 16 residues. V lost 2 bases and J lost 5; bases outside the gene matches: 9. Germline V gene sequence: CDR1 SGHAT, CDR2 FQNNGV. CDR3: CASSLLPGQGNHEQYF. The CDR3 nucleotides are TGTGCCAGCAGCTTACTGCCGGGACAGGGGAACCACGAGCAGTACTTC. The full variable domain, completed using reference TRBV11-2 and TRBJ2-7, is EAGVAQSPRYKIIEKRQSVAFWCNPISGHATLYWYQQILGQGPKLLIQFQNNGVVDDSQLPKDRFSAERLKGVDSTLKIQPAKLEDSAVYLCASSLLPGQGNHEQYFGPGTRLTVT.